This paragraph covers one T cell receptor (beta chain) sequence. Its antigen is unknown. Autoimmune disease history or systemic immunosuppression led to patients being barred. The method was immunoSEQ multiplex PCR; TCRdb's version includes in-frame clones alone and lacks a portion of them. The data show roughly 41,000 clones, with around nine tenths seen just once and around an eighth held by the top ten. This record belongs to a study of OX40 agonist ivuxolimab in advanced cancers. Findings of the study overall: CD8+ T cells averaged more expanded clones than CD4+. At 0.1 to 3.0 mg/kg, CD4+ and CD8+ blood T cells expanded clonally by week 6. Also present in some nonresponders was a low level of normalized T-cell clonal expansion.

The germline gives CDR1 LNHDA, CDR2 SQIVND (reference sequence). Deletions cut 3 bases from V and 3 bases from J, with 8 bases between. The CDR3 contains 13 residues. The chain recombines TRBV19 with TRBJ1-2; no clear D gene. The TCR sequence derives from an adult with an advanced solid tumor such as melanoma, head and neck, liver or kidney cancer. Sequenced here: CD4+ or CD8+ T cells sorted from blood, sampled in a trial of the OX40 agonist ivuxolimab. The CDR3 DNA reads as TGTGCCAGTAGTATCTATGAGGACTATGGCTACACCTTC. Residues: CASSIYEDYGYTF. The entire variable domain, with the rest obtained from reference TRBV19 and TRBJ1-2, is as follows: DGGITQSPKYLFRKEGQNVTLSCEQNLNHDAMYWYRQDPGQGLRLIYYSQIVNDFQKGDIAEGYSVSREKKESFPLTVTSAQKNPTAFYLCASSIYEDYGYTFGSGTRLTVV.